The rows below give T cell receptor beta chains drawn from one sample of a study of blood T cell repertoires in COVID-19. TCRdb's copy holds only in-frame clones and misses some; the assay was immunoSEQ multiplex PCR. The sample contains about 68,000 clones, 65% to 90% of which appear only once. The sequenced sample was peripheral blood. The receptors originated from a woman aged 60-70 years with acute or convalescent COVID-19. Each CDR3 is given with its conserved first and last residue. A D gene is named only where the DNA matches it firmly. The size field is filled for only some rows; it gives once, few, many or a size class.

cdr3_length,v_call,clone_size,j_call,d_call,cdr3_nt,cdr3_aa
15,TRBV2,-,TRBJ1-4,-,TGTGCCAGCAGTGATATTCGACAAAATCATGAAAAACTGTTTTTT,CASSDIRQNHEKLFF
13,TRBV9,-,TRBJ1-6,-,TGTGCCAGCAGCCCCGGACTTAATTCACCCCTCCACTTT,CASSPGLNSPLHF
14,TRBV27,few,TRBJ1-2,-,TGTGCCAGCAGTTCGACAGCGGGTAATTACGGCTACACCTTC,CASSSTAGNYGYTF
15,TRBV4-2,few,TRBJ1-5,-,TGTGCCAGCAGCCAGGATACAGGGTGGAATCAGCCCCAGCATTTT,CASSQDTGWNQPQHF
15,TRBV5-1,-,TRBJ1-1,TRBD1,TGCGCCAGCAGCATGTCGACAGGGGTCTCCACTGAAGCTTTCTTT,CASSMSTGVSTEAFF
15,TRBV19,-,TRBJ2-2,TRBD2,TGTGCCAGTAGTACCGGGACTAGCGGCACCGGGGAGCTGTTTTTT,CASSTGTSGTGELFF
16,TRBV5-1,-,TRBJ1-1,-,TGCGCCAGCAGCTTGGAGCGGAGAGACACGAACACTGAAGCTTTCTTT,CASSLERRDTNTEAFF
15,TRBV14,-,TRBJ1-4,-,TGTGCCAGCAGCCAAGCGGGTCGAGCTAATGAAAAACTGTTTTTT,CASSQAGRANEKLFF
16,TRBV15,-,TRBJ2-1,-,TGTGCCACCAGCAGATTCGACAGGTTGACCTACAATGAGCAGTTCTTC,CATSRFDRLTYNEQFF
16,TRBV7-3,-,TRBJ2-1,-,TGTGCCAGCAGCTTAACAGCTCAAAGCTCCTACAATGAGCAGTTCTTC,CASSLTAQSSYNEQFF
15,TRBV27,-,TRBJ2-7,TRBD1,TGTGCCAGCAGTTTAGTGGGACAGGGAACCTACGAGCAGTACTTC,CASSLVGQGTYEQYF
16,TRBV4-2,-,TRBJ2-1,TRBD2,TGTGCCAGCAGCCAGGAAAGGAGCGGGAGGGCCTATGAGCAGTTCTTC,CASSQERSGRAYEQFF
21,TRBV7-3,-,TRBJ1-2,TRBD1,TGTGCCAGCAGCTTAAAAGTCACGGGTTTGGGACAGGGGTGGGGAAACTATGGCTACACCTTC,CASSLKVTGLGQGWGNYGYTF
15,TRBV9,-,TRBJ1-2,-,TGTGCCAGCAGCGTAGGGCCCCACAAAAGGGGAGGCTACACCTTC,CASSVGPHKRGGYTF
16,TRBV19,-,TRBJ1-5,TRBD1,TGTGCCAGTAGTATCCTGACAGGGGGTGTTCATCAGCCCCAGCATTTT,CASSILTGGVHQPQHF
15,TRBV6-6,-,TRBJ1-5,TRBD1,TGTGCCAGCAGTTACCTCAGAACAGGGGATCAGCCCCAGCATTTT,CASSYLRTGDQPQHF
14,TRBV24-1,-,TRBJ1-2,TRBD1,TGTGCCACCAGTCAACACGGGACAGGGGAAGGCTACACCTTC,CATSQHGTGEGYTF
16,TRBV2,-,TRBJ1-5,-,TGTGCCAGCAGTACTCGTTCAGGGATGTCTACACAGCCCCAGCATTTT,CASSTRSGMSTQPQHF
13,TRBV6-4,-,TRBJ1-2,-,TGTGCCAGCAGTGACTCCTGGGGCGCTGGCTACACCTTC,CASSDSWGAGYTF
13,TRBV11-1,-,TRBJ1-1,-,TGTGCCAGCAGTCCTTACAGGGAAACTGAAGCTTTCTTT,CASSPYRETEAFF
12,TRBV6-2/TRBV6-3,-,TRBJ1-2,-,TGTGCCAGCAGTTTCCGGGACTATGGCTACACCTTC,CASSFRDYGYTF
15,TRBV4-1,-,TRBJ1-4,-,TGCGCCAGCAGCATTCCCGGGACAACTAATGAAAAACTGTTTTTT,CASSIPGTTNEKLFF
16,TRBV19,-,TRBJ2-7,-,TGTGCCAGTAGTCCGCTAGGGCAGGGCCCGAGGCACGAGCAGTACTTC,CASSPLGQGPRHEQYF
15,TRBV5-6,-,TRBJ2-1,-,TGTGCCAGCAGCTTGGGACAGGTACGGTACAATGAGCAGTTCTTC,CASSLGQVRYNEQFF
16,TRBV30,-,TRBJ1-1,-,TGTGCCTGGAGCGCACCGGGGTTCAGACTGAACACTGAAGCTTTCTTT,CAWSAPGFRLNTEAFF
15,TRBV5-6,-,TRBJ1-1,-,TGTGCCAGCAGCTTGCGGGGGGCCAGACACACTGAAGCTTTCTTT,CASSLRGARHTEAFF
15,TRBV18,-,TRBJ1-3,-,TGTGCCAGCTCATACTACAGGGACTCTGGAAACACCATATATTTT,CASSYYRDSGNTIYF
12,TRBV28,-,TRBJ2-7,-,TGTGCCAGCAGTTTACAGGGCTACGAGCAGTACTTC,CASSLQGYEQYF
14,TRBV27,-,TRBJ2-2,TRBD1,TGTGCCAGCACAAGGGGGCGTTCTACCGGGGAGCTGTTTTTT,CASTRGRSTGELFF
11,TRBV12-3/TRBV12-4,once,TRBJ1-1,-,TGTGCCAGCAGTCCCGGGATCCAAGCTTTCTTT,CASSPGIQAFF
14,TRBV9,-,TRBJ2-7,TRBD1,TGTGCCAGCAGCGATAAGACAGGGATCGGCGAGCAGTACTTC,CASSDKTGIGEQYF
14,TRBV5-1,-,TRBJ1-2,TRBD1,TGCGCCAGCAGTTTGGGACAGGGACTCTATGGCTACACCTTC,CASSLGQGLYGYTF
14,TRBV30,-,TRBJ2-7,-,TGTGCCTGGAGTGTATTCCAAGGGGACTACGAGCAGTACTTC,CAWSVFQGDYEQYF
14,TRBV14,-,TRBJ1-1,-,TGTGCCAGCAGCCTAGGACTCCTCCGCACTGAAGCTTTCTTT,CASSLGLLRTEAFF
14,TRBV2,-,TRBJ1-1,-,TGTGCCAGCAGCTGGGACACCTCAATGACTGAAGCTTTCTTT,CASSWDTSMTEAFF
15,TRBV20-1,once,TRBJ2-1,TRBD2,TGCAGTGCTAGTTGGGCTAGCGGGAGGGCGAATGAGCAGTTCTTC,CSASWASGRANEQFF
12,TRBV28,-,TRBJ1-2,-,TGTGCCAGCAGTTTATCCAGGGCTGGCTACACCTTC,CASSLSRAGYTF
16,TRBV6-1,-,TRBJ1-6,TRBD1,TGTGCCAGCAGTGCCGGCGGACAGGTTGGAAATTCACCCCTCCACTTT,CASSAGGQVGNSPLHF
16,TRBV4-2,-,TRBJ1-2,TRBD1,TGTGCCAGCAGCCAAGTAGGGACAGGGGGCAACTATGGCTACACCTTC,CASSQVGTGGNYGYTF
14,TRBV3-1/TRBV3-2,-,TRBJ1-4,-,TGTGCCAGCAGCTTATGGACAGACAATGAAAAACTGTTTTTT,CASSLWTDNEKLFF
16,TRBV28,-,TRBJ1-3,-,TGTGCCAGCAGCCCTTTTTTCGCGGCCTCTGGAAACACCATATATTTT,CASSPFFAASGNTIYF
13,TRBV5-4,-,TRBJ2-7,-,TGTGCCAGCAGCGACCGCCCTAGTGACGAGCAGTACTTC,CASSDRPSDEQYF
13,TRBV5-6,-,TRBJ1-2,-,TGTGCCAGCAGCTCGACGGTTCGGGATGGCTACACCTTC,CASSSTVRDGYTF
15,TRBV2,-,TRBJ2-2,TRBD1,TGTGCCAGCAGGGCCATCGGACAGGGGGCCGGGGAGCTGTTTTTT,CASRAIGQGAGELFF
14,TRBV5-4,-,TRBJ2-5,-,TGTGCCAGCAGCTTGGAGGCTAGTTCAGAGACCCAGTACTTC,CASSLEASSETQYF
16,TRBV18,-,TRBJ2-3,TRBD2,TGTGCCAGCTCACCAGGGACTAGCGGGATCACAGATACGCAGTATTTT,CASSPGTSGITDTQYF
15,TRBV9,-,TRBJ2-2,TRBD1,TGTGCCAGCAGCGCCTTACAGGGGGCGGCCGGGGAGCTGTTTTTT,CASSALQGAAGELFF
12,TRBV2,-,TRBJ2-7,TRBD2,TGTGCCAGCAGTGAAGATGGCGGGGGGCAGTACTTC,CASSEDGGGQYF
16,TRBV19,-,TRBJ1-6,TRBD1,TGTGCCAGTAGTATCACTCGACAGGGGGCGAATTCACCCCTCCACTTT,CASSITRQGANSPLHF
17,TRBV3-1/TRBV3-2,-,TRBJ1-1,TRBD1,TGTGCCAGCAGCCCCTCGCAGGGGGCTCTACTGAACACTGAAGCTTTCTTT,CASSPSQGALLNTEAFF
17,TRBV13,few,TRBJ1-1,TRBD1,TGTGCCAGCAACACTAAAGGGGACAGGGGGGGAGACACTGAAGCTTTCTTT,CASNTKGDRGGDTEAFF
17,TRBV14,once,TRBJ2-2,-,TGTGCCAGCAGCCAAGCGGGACACCTCATGAACACCGGGGAGCTGTTTTTT,CASSQAGHLMNTGELFF
14,TRBV2,-,TRBJ2-7,-,TGTGCCAGCAGGCGACAGGGAGGAACGGGGGAGCAGTACTTC,CASRRQGGTGEQYF
11,TRBV12-3/TRBV12-4,once,TRBJ1-4,-,TGTGCCAGCAGTTCACAGGGAAAACTGTTTTTT,CASSSQGKLFF
16,TRBV14,few,TRBJ2-7,TRBD2,TGTGCCAGCAGCCAAGACACGCTAGCGGGTTTACACGAGCAGTACTTC,CASSQDTLAGLHEQYF
14,TRBV19,-,TRBJ2-7,-,TGTGCCAGTAGTATGTTCGGCGGTACCTACGAGCAGTACTTC,CASSMFGGTYEQYF
16,TRBV10-3,-,TRBJ1-5,-,TGTGCCATCAGTGAATTCGGGGGTGGAGGCAATCAGCCCCAGCATTTT,CAISEFGGGGNQPQHF